The following is a TCR beta chain sequence with its context. Its antigen is not identified. CDR3 size: 13 residues. Per germline, CDR1 MNHEY and CDR2 SVGAGI. V was pared by 5 bases and J by 4 bases, with 4 bases of the junction left unmatched. The record originates from a study of Ad26.COV2.S vaccination and SARS-CoV-2 variants. Study summary: The Ad26.COV2.S arm of the COV1001 trial was where the donor was placed. General study results and limits: The analyses of TCR breadth and depth may have understated the size of total T cell responses. Following vaccination, spike-specific CD8+ and CD4+ T cell responses reportedly exhibited substantial breadth.

The assay was immunoSEQ multiplex PCR, and TCRdb's table has in-frame clones only and misses some. Here the sample spans 300,000 to 400,000 clones, about 88% being singletons. Treatment defined: around 19 received Ad26.COV2.S at low or high dose, single or two shots; about five received placebo; per-sample allocation not given. Day 63 after the first injection of vaccine or placebo was the sampling time. The sample came from a Boston adult aged 18-55 years. This TCR was recovered from a person between 18 and 65 years old who received the Ad26.COV2.S COVID-19 vaccine or a placebo. The source material was peripheral blood, sampled in a trial of Ad26.COV2.S vaccine versus placebo. The chain uses TRBV6-5 and TRBJ1-1; 7 positions agree with TRBD1. The CDR3 DNA reads TGTGCCAGCAGTAGACAGGGAGTCACTGAAGCTTTCTTT. This gives the protein CASSRQGVTEAFF.